The clone carrying this T cell receptor beta chain was counted only a few times. This entry belongs to a study of blood T cell repertoires in COVID-19. The wider study: The samples span acute and convalescent COVID-19 from the United States, Italy and Spain. PBMCs, B-cell-depleted T cells, or T cells were the source of the cDNA or gDNA that made up the material.

This CDR3 is 11 amino acids long. Germline values: CDR1 DFQATT, CDR2 SNEGSKA (reference sequence). V was clipped by 3 bases and J by 6 bases, with 7 bases between them. The authors' processing: Amplification of reference gene primers was used by the study to estimate nucleated cell counts. Method: immunoSEQ multiplex PCR; TCRdb's copy keeps in-frame clones and lacks some. The V and J calls and clone size come from that table; D and trimming were worked out from the DNA. Among 120,000 or so clones listed, 65% to 90% were seen once. The V gene is TRBV20-1, the J gene TRBJ2-3; D uncertain. The sequence came from a man at least 80 years old with active or convalescent COVID-19. Sequencing input: peripheral blood. CDR3 loop: CSASPRDTQYF. The DNA for the CDR3 is TGCAGTGCTAGTCCCAGGGATACGCAGTATTTT.